A single sample gave rise to the 32 T cell receptor beta chains below, sequenced in a study of blood T cell repertoires in COVID-19. TCRdb's table, derived via immunoSEQ multiplex PCR, lists solely in-frame clones and lacks some. The data show roughly 290,000 clones, with 75% to 90% seen just once and 9.5% to 15% held by the top ten. What was sequenced was peripheral blood. All receptors derive from a woman aged 60-70 years with acute or convalescent COVID-19.

The genes are TRBV19 and TRBJ2-7; D gene uncertain. V was cut by 4 bases and J by 2 bases, with 15 bases left in between. The CDR3 sequence is 15 residues long. The germline V gene has CDR1 LNHDA and CDR2 SQIVND (reference sequence). CDR3 residues: CASSKLGPGPYEQYF. The CDR3 DNA is TGTGCCAGTAGTAAGTTGGGTCCAGGTCCCTACGAGCAGTACTTC.

The CDR3 nucleotides are TGTGCCAGCAGCCACCGACTAGCGGGGTCCTACGAGCAGTACTTC. Translated, it gives CASSHRLAGSYEQYF. The chain combines TRBV14 with TRBJ2-7; 11 bases are shared with TRBD2. Losses at the gene ends were 3 bases for V and 1 base for J; bases not matched to a gene: 2. This CDR3 contains 15 residues. Germline-derived CDR1 and CDR2 are SGHDN and FVKESK.

This rearrangement joins TRBV29-1 to TRBJ2-2; D is perhaps TRBD1 (6 bases). CDR1 and CDR2 from the germline V gene are SQVTM and ANQGSEA. The CDR3 has 13 amino acids. Trimming left V 5 bases short and J 2 bases short, with 9 bases between. As DNA, the CDR3 is TGCAGCGTTCTTGGGACAAACACCGGGGAGCTGTTTTTT. Amino acids: CSVLGTNTGELFF.

CDR3 in amino acids: CASSLEGHEGREQFF. The CDR3 DNA reads as TGCGCCAGCAGCTTGGAGGGCCATGAGGGTCGTGAGCAGTTCTTC. This chain links TRBV5-1 with TRBJ2-1; D perhaps matches TRBD2 (5 bases). The germline V and J ends were trimmed by 0 bases and 9 bases, with 16 bases remaining between them. The CDR3 extends over 15 amino acids. Germline assignment: CDR1 SGHRS and CDR2 YFSETQ.

The chain joins TRBV28 to TRBJ2-3, with 10 bases aligning to TRBD1. V shed 2 bases and J 3 bases; nucleotides not matched to a gene: 2. Per germline, CDR1 MDHEN and CDR2 SYDVKM. This CDR3 contains 15 residues. CDR3 sequence: CASSLGTGDTDTQYF. The CDR3 DNA follows: TGTGCCAGCAGTTTAGGGACAGGGGATACAGATACGCAGTATTTT. Variable domain in full (rest from reference TRBV28 and TRBJ2-3): DVKVTQSSRYLVKRTGEKVFLECVQDMDHENMFWYRQDPGLGLRLIYFSYDVKMKEKGDIPEGYSVSREKKERFSLILESASTNQTSMYLCASSLGTGDTDTQYFGPGTRLTVL.

This clone was seen many times. The CDR3 here is CASSPLGQGVHGYTF. The CDR3 DNA is TGTGCCAGCAGTCCTCTCGGACAGGGGGTACATGGCTACACCTTC. The chain couples TRBV28 to TRBJ1-2; TRBD1 matches at 10 bases. V shed 5 bases and J 6 bases; nucleotides not matched to a gene: 9. Germline CDR1 and CDR2: MDHEN and SYDVKM. This CDR3 is built from 15 residues.

The chain joins TRBV7-9 to TRBJ2-1; TRBD1 matches at 7 bases. The germline V gene has CDR1 SEHNR and CDR2 FQNEAQ (reference sequence). The CDR3 consists of 13 residues. The V segment lost 5 bases and the J segment 8 bases; nucleotides outside the gene matches: 6. This chain's CDR3 is CASSKQGTDEQFF. In DNA form, the CDR3 reads TGTGCCAGCAGCAAACAGGGGACGGATGAGCAGTTCTTC.

The chain has TRBV5-1 and TRBJ2-7; no reliable D call. The CDR3 loop spans 13 amino acids. Germline V gene sequence: CDR1 SGHRS, CDR2 YFSETQ. The V end lost 4 bases, the J end lost 3 bases, and 11 bases lay between the germline ends. CDR3 DNA: TGCGCCAGCAGCCGTGACAACCTCTACGAGCAGTACTTC. Translated, it gives CASSRDNLYEQYF.

The V and J genes are TRBV15 and TRBJ2-7; 10 bases are shared with TRBD2. The CDR3 consists of 17 residues. J lost 4 bases, V lost 2 bases, and 11 bases had no gene match. Per germline, CDR1 LNHNV and CDR2 YYDKDF (reference sequence). The CDR3 coding sequence is TGTGCCACCAGCAGACCTTCGGGTAGCGGGAGGTTATACGAGCAGTACTTC. Translating it yields CATSRPSGSGRLYEQYF.

This sequence joins TRBV19 and TRBJ2-6; maybe TRBD1 (6 bases). Trimming cost V 5 bases and J 0 bases, with 23 bases left between them. Germline V gene data show CDR1 as LNHDA and CDR2 as SQIVND (reference sequence). The CDR3 is 20 amino acids. CDR3 region: CASSPRGSSRASSGANVLTF. For the CDR3, the DNA is TGTGCCAGTAGTCCGAGGGGGAGTTCCAGGGCGAGCTCTGGGGCCAACGTCCTGACTTTC.

This sequence joins TRBV6-5 and TRBJ1-1, with D perhaps TRBD1 (6 bases). CDR3 length: 12 amino acids. Germline-derived CDR1 and CDR2 are MNHEY and SVGAGI. The ends were cut back, 8 bases at V and 1 base at J, with 8 bases in the middle. CDR3 DNA: TGTGCCAGCGGGGGCGGGAACACTGAAGCTTTCTTT. It translates to CASGGGNTEAFF.

The J gene is TRBJ1-5, the V gene TRBV5-8; TRBD1 aligns across 7 bases. V lost 4 bases, J lost 2 bases, and 6 bases stayed unmatched. The CDR3 is made up of 15 amino acids. The germline CDR1 and CDR2 sequences are SGHTS and YDEGEE. The CDR3 here is CASSLSGGGNQPQHF. The CDR3 DNA follows: TGTGCCAGCAGCCTGTCAGGGGGTGGCAATCAGCCCCAGCATTTT.

The chain is built from TRBV7-6 and TRBJ2-3, with 13 bases aligning to TRBD2. CDR3 size: 18 residues. The germline gives CDR1 SGHVS, CDR2 FNYEAQ. V shed 2 bases and J 0 bases; nucleotides not matched to a gene: 5. The CDR3 DNA sequence: TGTGCCAGCAGCTTAACTAGCGGGAGGGCCCTTAGCACAGATACGCAGTATTTT. Encoded protein: CASSLTSGRALSTDTQYF.

V usage is TRBV2 and J usage is TRBJ2-6; TRBD1 might be the D (5 bases). This CDR3 contains 14 residues. The germline CDR1 and CDR2 sequences are SNHLY and FYNNEI. V was clipped by 7 bases and J by 0 bases, with 7 bases between them. The CDR3 here is CASKQGSGANVLTF. The DNA for the CDR3 is TGTGCCAGCAAGCAGGGCTCTGGGGCCAACGTCCTGACTTTC.

The gene calls are TRBV5-6 and TRBJ2-2; 7 nucleotides match TRBD1. The CDR3 spans 16 residues. The ends lost 4 bases at V and 0 bases at J; junction bases unmatched: 6. Germline V gene lookup returns CDR1 SGHDT and CDR2 YYEEEE. The CDR3 loop reads CASSPIGTANTGELFF. The DNA of the CDR3 is TGTGCCAGCAGCCCCATCGGGACAGCGAACACCGGGGAGCTGTTTTTT.

This chain links TRBV19 with TRBJ2-2; 7 positions agree with TRBD1. CDR3 length equals 16 residues. V was pared by 2 bases and J by 6 bases, with 9 bases of the junction left unmatched. Germline assignment: CDR1 LNHDA and CDR2 SQIVND (reference sequence). CDR3 protein: CASSINSRGGSGELFF. The DNA for the CDR3 is TGTGCCAGTAGTATAAACTCACGAGGGGGCTCCGGGGAGCTGTTTTTT.

The chain is built from TRBV29-1 and TRBJ1-2; D not resolved. Germline CDR1 reads SQVTM; CDR2 reads ANQGSEA. Trimming took off 5 bases at V and 0 bases at J, with 13 bases between the two ends. This CDR3 has 14 residues. The CDR3 sequence: CSVWLGRPNYGYTF. Written as DNA, the CDR3 is TGCAGCGTTTGGTTGGGCAGGCCTAACTATGGCTACACCTTC.

The V gene is TRBV29-1, the J gene TRBJ2-7; tentative D call: TRBD1 (5 bases). The CDR3 spans 12 residues. The germline gives CDR1 SQVTM, CDR2 ANQGSEA. V lost 1 base, J lost 3 bases, and 7 bases lay in between. CDR3 amino acids: CSVEGTRYEQYF. The CDR3 coding sequence is TGCAGCGTTGAAGGGACACGCTACGAGCAGTACTTC.

The chain employs TRBV6-4 and TRBJ2-7, with 7 bases aligning to TRBD2. Germline values: CDR1 MRHNA, CDR2 SNTAGT. The J segment lost 0 bases and the V segment lost 0 bases, leaving 14 bases of the junction unmatched. This CDR3 comprises 19 residues. CDR3 coding DNA: TGTGCCAGCAGTGACTCTGGTCAAATAAGCGGGGTCCTCTCCTACGAGCAGTACTTC. It translates to CASSDSGQISGVLSYEQYF.

CDR3 sequence: CASSSRGGRPSSYNSPLHF. As DNA, the CDR3 is TGTGCCAGCAGTTCTAGGGGAGGACGGCCGAGCTCCTATAATTCACCCCTCCACTTT. The chain has TRBV27 and TRBJ1-6, with a weak D call TRBD1 (5 bases). V was trimmed by 4 bases and J by 0 bases, leaving 19 bases between them. Germline V lookup: CDR1 MNHEY, CDR2 SMNVEV (reference sequence). The CDR3 sequence is 19 residues long.

V usage is TRBV9 and J usage is TRBJ1-1, with no clear D. V gave up 1 base and J gave up 4 bases, with 11 bases separating them. CDR1 is SGDLS and CDR2 is YYNGEE in the germline V gene. The CDR3 length is 14 residues. CDR3 bases: TGTGCCAGCAGCGTATCCGGGTCATCCACTGAAGCTTTCTTT. It yields the protein CASSVSGSSTEAFF.

This clone has just one count. The chain carries TRBV3-1 (or the pseudogene TRBV3-2) and TRBJ1-6; TRBD1 aligns across 8 bases. J gave up 0 bases and V 1 base, and 5 bases lay outside the gene matches. Germline-derived CDR1 and CDR2 are LGHDT and YNNKEL (reference sequence). The CDR3 totals 18 residues. CDR3 loop: CASSQGLTGGSYNSPLHF. The CDR3 coding sequence is TGTGCCAGCAGCCAAGGCCTAACAGGGGGCTCCTATAATTCACCCCTCCACTTT.

The V and J genes are TRBV30 and TRBJ1-2; 9 nucleotides line up with TRBD1. J gave up 5 bases and V 2 bases, and 12 bases lay outside the gene matches. The V gene's germline CDR1 is GTSNPN and CDR2 SVGIG (reference sequence). CDR3 length equals 16 residues. The CDR3 nucleotides are TGTGCCTGGAGTCATGAGACGACAGGGGGAAGGTATGGCTACACCTTC. Protein product: CAWSHETTGGRYGYTF.

CDR3 nucleotide sequence: TGCGCCAGCAGCTGGGCGAGGGACACCTCATACTCGTCGGGGGAGCTGTTTTTT. This encodes CASSWARDTSYSSGELFF. The chain recombines TRBV5-1 with TRBJ2-2, with D perhaps matching TRBD1 (6 bases). The CDR3 extends over 18 amino acids. Trimming pared 3 bases from V and 8 bases from J, leaving 26 bases between. Germline values: CDR1 SGHRS, CDR2 YFSETQ.

The chain links TRBV9 to TRBJ1-5; 12 bases match TRBD1. J was trimmed by 8 bases and V by 3 bases; bases with no gene match: 3. This CDR3 contains 14 residues. Germline CDR1 reads SGDLS; CDR2 reads YYNGEE. The CDR3 is CASSAGTGGEPQHF. CDR3 in DNA: TGTGCCAGCAGCGCGGGGACAGGGGGCGAGCCCCAGCATTTT.

This chain uses TRBV28 with TRBJ2-3; TRBD2 is a possible D gene (6 bases). Between the trimmed V and J ends, which lost 6 bases and 2 bases, there was a span of 12 bases. The CDR3 spans 14 residues. Germline V gene data show CDR1 as MDHEN and CDR2 as SYDVKM. The CDR3 coding sequence is TGTGCCAGCAGGGAGGGAGGTAACACAGATACGCAGTATTTT. Residues: CASREGGNTDTQYF.

The chain uses TRBV19 and TRBJ1-5; D not certain. Germline V lookup: CDR1 LNHDA, CDR2 SQIVND (reference sequence). CDR3 length: 19 residues. V was trimmed by 2 bases and J by 2 bases, leaving 22 bases between them. CDR3 sequence: CASSINPKVWRLGNQPQHF. The CDR3 coding sequence is TGTGCCAGTAGTATAAACCCCAAGGTATGGCGGTTGGGCAATCAGCCCCAGCATTTT. Variable domain in full (rest from reference TRBV19 and TRBJ1-5): DGGITQSPKYLFRKEGQNVTLSCEQNLNHDAMYWYRQDPGQGLRLIYYSQIVNDFQKGDIAEGYSVSREKKESFPLTVTSAQKNPTAFYLCASSINPKVWRLGNQPQHFGDGTRLSIL.

On this clone itself: The identical CDR3 is also encoded by other nucleotide sequences in the sample. The rearrangement uses TRBV18 and TRBJ1-3, with D perhaps matching TRBD1 (5 bases). The V end lost 6 bases, the J end lost 3 bases, and 15 bases lay between the germline ends. Germline CDR1 and CDR2: KGHSH and LQKENI. The CDR3 loop spans 15 amino acids. CDR3 amino acids: CASSPQGGLGNTIYF. The CDR3 DNA reads as TGTGCCAGCTCCCCTCAGGGAGGGCTTGGAAACACCATATATTTT. Variable domain in full (rest from reference TRBV18 and TRBJ1-3): NAGVMQNPRHLVRRRGQEARLRCSPMKGHSHVYWYRQLPEEGLKFMVYLQKENIIDESGMPKERFSAEFPKEGPSILRIQQVVRGDSAAYFCASSPQGGLGNTIYFGEGSWLTVV.

This chain joins TRBV5-6 and TRBJ2-1, with 7 bases fitting TRBD2. CDR1 is SGHDT and CDR2 is YYEEEE in the germline V gene. After removal of 1 base from V and 5 bases from J, the junction contained 3 bases not matched to a gene. The CDR3 sequence is 14 residues long. The CDR3 here is CASSLSGVNNEQFF. CDR3 sequence (DNA): TGTGCCAGCAGCTTGAGCGGGGTCAACAATGAGCAGTTCTTC.

Comments on this clone: Additional DNA sequences in this sample encode the identical CDR3. The chain joins TRBV12-3 or TRBV12-4 to TRBJ1-2; D is uncertain. This CDR3 comprises 13 residues. V lost 7 bases to trimming and J lost 1 base, with 10 bases between them. The CDR3 here is CASTPGGNYGYTF. The CDR3 bases are TGTGCCAGCACCCCTGGCGGTAACTATGGCTACACCTTC.

The chain couples TRBV4-3 to TRBJ2-7, with TRBD1 matching over 10 bases. This CDR3 region has 15 residues. Germline loops: CDR1 LGHNA, CDR2 YSLEER. J lost 3 bases, V lost 4 bases, and 6 bases had no gene match. The CDR3 DNA reads TGCGCCAGCAGCCGCGCGGACAGGGGGGACTACGAGCAGTACTTC. This codes for CASSRADRGDYEQYF.

The chain carries TRBV28 and TRBJ1-2, with D possibly matching TRBD1 (6 bases). CDR1 and CDR2 (germline): MDHEN, SYDVKM. This CDR3 contains 10 residues. The CDR3 loop reads CACGGWGYTF. DNA for the CDR3: TGTGCTTGTGGGGGCTGGGGCTACACCTTC.